This TCR beta chain was sequenced in a study of cytomegalovirus exposure and HLA in healthy donors (TCRdb year 2017). Looking at the study overall: According to an earlier analysis of a few hundred of the donors, some 180 million T cells yielded 100 million or so unique TCR beta sequences and 276 Gb of sequence data. To predict cytomegalovirus infection status, the study combined high-throughput TCR immunosequencing, statistical association of individual TCRs with disease status, and machine learning. An early release that covered some 630 HLA-typed donors contained around 330 gigabases of sequencing data and around 80 million unique TCR sequences. Besides the first cohort of roughly 700 subjects, a separate validation cohort made up of over a hundred different subjects was used. To decide whether each TCR beta V gene segment behaved as functional or pseudogenic, an earlier analysis of over 500 of the donors relied on high-throughput TCR beta sequencing. All discovery cohort repertoires had been generated on a single sequencing platform. The aim of the study was to test whether cataloging public T cell receptors could identify signatures of past pathogen exposure. The genetic ancestry cluster associated with self-reported Caucasian donors included 81% of the roughly 380 genotyped donors. Among around 400 genotyped donors of the cohort, an average of approximately 240,000 unique TCR beta nucleotide sequences were sequenced per donor, 15% to 20% of them non-productive. To study patterns of TCR occurrence, a later analysis re-analyzed previously published TCR beta repertoires from around 700 donors and added high-resolution HLA genotyping. A later genetic analysis took genome-wide SNP genotypes for about 65% of the 666 donors and used that subset as a discovery cohort. A handful of DR-DQ haplotypes were handled as single units for association and clustering because linkage in the cohort was strong. Alongside the repertoire data, information on donor age, sex, ethnicity and CMV serostatus was compiled. Rather than drawing on any new phenotypic data, the later analysis identified candidate immune exposures from TCR beta sequences and the way those sequences occurred across donors. HLA typing included class I and class II loci at four-digit resolution. Typing coverage differed by locus: A, B, C, DRB1 and DQB1 were typed in about 629-630 donors, DQA1 in about 500, DPA1 in 600 to 610, and DPB1 in just under 490. Using immunosequencing, the study profiled T cell repertoires from fewer than 850 subjects and related those repertoires to cytomegalovirus serostatus. The paper's findings and limits, for the study overall: According to a later analysis, most CMV-associated TCR beta chains appeared to be HLA-restricted, and the HLA associations seemed to be driven largely by CMV exposure. Some IMGT-functional V segments, including TRBV6-2 and TRBV6-3, could not be distinguished by the 87-base-pair reads and were therefore excluded. A group of highly shared sequence variants was considered likely to be a technical artifact of the sequencing pipeline. Strong co-occurrence of HLA alleles, especially DR and DQ, made assigning TCR associations to individual alleles difficult. Across donors, most TCR sequences were observed very rarely, whereas some public TCRs were present in many individuals. In a later analysis, TCR association rates were found to vary across HLA loci, with the most associated TCRs seen for DRB1 alleles and the fewest for HLA-C alleles. In a later analysis, HLA-associated TCR beta chains showed more clonal expansion and lower generation probabilities than non-associated chains that were equally common. Because counts were too low, around 18 rarely observed V segments, including chromosome 9 orphons, were left out of the earlier analysis of approximately 580 of the donors. Three of the identified cytomegalovirus-associated TCR beta chains were confirmed in vitro to be specific for cytomegalovirus antigens. Linkage disequilibrium might explain the correlated functional status among segregating V segments, but an unknown experimental factor could not be ruled out. A further reported finding was that TCR beta sequences accurately predicted the HLA-A and HLA-B alleles for most subjects in the first cohort. At a false discovery rate of 0.05, a later analysis linked 15,000 to 20,000 TCR beta sequences to specific HLA alleles. Several of the top co-occurrence clusters appeared to be linked to parvovirus B19, influenza, CMV and Epstein-Barr virus, according to a later analysis. According to a later genetic analysis, donors in an Asian-associated ancestry cluster had fewer N-insertions in productive TCRs than the approximately 650-donor mean. The study gave a list of 150 to 200 TCR beta chains associated with cytomegalovirus. The classifier was reported to diagnose cytomegalovirus status with high specificity and sensitivity in both the original cohort and the validation cohort. Because HLA typing was missing for some donors at each locus, association tests included only the typed subset. Sequencing depth was assumed to be roughly uniform across donors in the presence/absence analyses, though that assumption may not hold. Only TCR beta chains were sequenced in this cohort, and the absence of alpha or paired-chain data limited detectable features. It was suggested by the authors that the approach could potentially be generalized to other disease states and immunological phenotypes. An association between a missense DCLRE1C variant and V-gene and J-gene trimming of TCR beta chains was found in a later genetic analysis and replicated in an independent cohort. In an earlier analysis of about 550 of the donors, most TCR beta V segments were observed in productive rearrangements about 90% or about 30% of the time, broadly matching IMGT annotations. CMV serostatus was the only immune exposure information available for the cohort.

The germline V gene sets CDR1 to SGDLS and CDR2 to YYNGEE. Trimming removed 4 bases from V and 7 bases from J, leaving 9 bases between the germline ends. The CDR3, cysteine through phenylalanine, is 12 amino acids long. Left in the record is the CDR3 DNA by itself, 36 bases read in frame from the first base. Library method: the immunoSEQ multiplex PCR assay. For the multiplex PCR, a mixture combining 60 forward primers for TCR Vbeta segments and 13 reverse primers for TCR Jbeta segments was used. The CDR3 region of rearranged TCR beta genes was amplified from genomic DNA with a multiplex PCR assay. The amplified TCR beta libraries were sequenced on the Illumina HiSeq System as 87-base-pair reads. Processing in the source paper ran as follows. Across the 500 to 850 repertoires, a later analysis counted 75 million to 90 million unique TCR beta chains, approximately 10 million of which were shared by at least two donors. To remove PCR and sequencing errors, raw reads were error-corrected and collapsed into unique sequences using a nearest-neighbor algorithm that merged closely related sequences. To assign V, D and J gene segments, CDR3 sequences were aligned to IMGT reference sequences. For a sequence to be retained, a match of at least six nucleotides to both a V gene segment and a J gene segment was required. Rearrangements were called productive when the CDR3 lacked stop codons and stayed in frame with V and J; all others were non-productive. Following IMGT convention, CDR3 was defined as the stretch from the second conserved V-encoded cysteine up to the conserved J-encoded phenylalanine. In an earlier analysis of around 600 of the donors, sequences lacking an unambiguous match to a single V gene segment were excluded. In an earlier analysis of 587 of the donors, V segments were called functional above 56.7% productive rearrangements and were called segregating when the between-donor standard deviation exceeded 5%. A statistical classification framework was developed to diagnose cytomegalovirus status using the catalog of TCR beta chain sequences. In a later analysis, TCR nucleotide sequences were compared against IMGT/GENE-DB human TR gene sequences so that V and J genes could be assigned. Using the TCRdist pipeline, a later analysis assigned CDR3 sequences along with most-parsimonious VDJ recombination scenarios. In a later analysis, each TCR beta chain was defined by its CDR3 amino acid sequence together with its V-gene family, and reads lacking a unique V-gene family were excluded. A later analysis removed 592 highly shared, low-generation-probability nucleotide sequences to deal with suspected cross-contamination and a sequencing artifact. In a later analysis, a clonal expansion index for each public chain was calculated from normalized within-repertoire ranks of inferred template counts. In a later analysis, generation probabilities were computed with a VDJ recombination model fitted to out-of-frame rearrangements, and the resulting probabilities were checked against IGoR. In a later analysis, hypergeometric tests were used to score TCR-TCR, TCR-HLA and TCR-CMV co-occurrence, with a repertoire-size bias correction applied to TCR pairs. To estimate false discovery rates, a later analysis permuted the HLA or CMV assignments 20 times. In a later analysis, co-occurring TCRs were grouped using DBSCAN, and TCRdist sequence similarity was added for clustering within HLA-allele-positive subsets. Co-occurrence clustering excluded repertoires with fewer than 30,000 or more than 120,000 public chains, plus five with anomalous nucleotide sharing. TCRdb took this table from immuneACCESS and kept in-frame rearrangements with V and J called. Such tables lack part of the clones; where checked against another copy, unresolved V genes explain under half of the gap, and the rest is unexplained. V, J and clone size reflect that table, while D and trimming were determined from the DNA. In this sample the table shows 250,000 to 350,000 clones, roughly 90% of which occur a single time. Of the sample, approximately 4.3% is held by the ten largest clones.

On this clone itself: Its antigen specificity is not known. No quality values exist for individual bases; no much larger clone is one base distant.

The cohort comprised 710 or so healthy bone marrow donors. Cohort members were all nominally healthy when sampled, although unrecorded immune exposures were likely present. The donor was CMV seropositive and belonged to the group of about 290 seropositive cohort members. Every donor gave a peripheral blood sample, and the peripheral blood mononuclear cells from that sample were used for TCR beta sequencing. The Qiagen DNeasy Blood Extraction Kit was used to extract genomic DNA from the blood cell samples. The source is a man aged 35 to 55 in good health and CMV-seropositive. The rearranged chain carries TRBV9 and TRBJ2-1; matching of 5 bases hints at TRBD2 as the D gene. Sequencing was carried out using PBMCs. The sequence in DNA is TGTGCCAGCAGCCCCAGCGGTAATGAGCAGTTCTTC. The translation is CASSPSGNEQFF.